Listed below are T cell receptor beta chains from one sample, sequenced in a study of T-cell memory formation after mild COVID-19. TCRdb reprocessed the 5' RACE reads via MiXCR and lists one record per CDR3 protein. The sample shows roughly 86,000 distinct CDR3 sequences, 13% of them seen only once. Sequencing was carried out using PBMCs or a T cell subset sorted from them (not recorded which). The origin of the receptors is an adult woman who had mild COVID-19 (a few samples of this study predate the infection). Cell type and time point are not known. The CDR3 runs from the conserved cysteine through the conserved F or W. A D gene is named only where the DNA matches it firmly. Where a row states a size, it is once, few, many or the class of an expanded clone; other rows omit it.

-,TRBV9,TRBJ2-5,-,CASSVEWGAWETQYF,TGTGCCAGCAGCGTAGAATGGGGGGCTTGGGAGACCCAGTACTTC
-,TRBV4-3,TRBJ2-1,TRBD2,CASSQDPGGRAHNEQFF,TGCGCCAGCAGCCAAGATCCCGGCGGGAGGGCGCACAATGAGCAGTTCTTC
few,TRBV4-3,TRBJ1-5,TRBD1,CASSPWTGGNQPQHF,TGCGCCAGCAGCCCTTGGACAGGGGGCAATCAGCCCCAGCATTTT
many,TRBV20-1,TRBJ2-7,-,CSVGMGEQYF,TGCAGTGTAGGGATGGGCGAGCAGTACTTC
once,TRBV15,TRBJ2-7,-,CATEEGVEQYF,TGTGCCACCGAGGAGGGCGTCGAGCAGTACTTC
few,TRBV13,TRBJ2-1,-,CASSSRGSHNEQFF,TGTGCCAGCAGCTCGCGAGGATCCCACAATGAGCAGTTCTTC
-,TRBV7-9,TRBJ1-5,TRBD1,CASSSWTGGFQPQHF,TGTGCCAGCAGCTCATGGACAGGGGGGTTCCAGCCCCAGCATTTT
-,TRBV5-6,TRBJ2-7,-,CASSIGTRYEQYF,TGTGCCAGCAGCATCGGGACCCGCTACGAGCAGTACTTC
-,TRBV7-9,TRBJ2-1,-,CASSQLVTGNEQFF,TGTGCCAGCAGTCAACTCGTAACTGGGAATGAGCAGTTCTTC
few,TRBV6-5,TRBJ2-1,-,CASSYSRGGHSGNEQFF,TGTGCCAGCAGTTACTCGAGGGGGGGTCATTCCGGTAATGAGCAGTTCTTC
-,TRBV7-8,TRBJ1-5,-,CASSQNRDSNQPQHF,TGTGCCAGCAGCCAGAACAGGGATAGCAATCAGCCCCAGCATTTT
few,TRBV5-1,TRBJ2-1,TRBD2,CASSPAGTSGGREQFF,TGCGCCAGCAGCCCCGCCGGGACTAGCGGGGGTCGGGAGCAGTTCTTC
many,TRBV2,TRBJ2-3,TRBD2,CASSEGEIYRGTTRVDTQYF,TGTGCCAGCAGTGAAGGGGAAATCTACCGCGGGACTACCCGCGTGGATACGCAGTATTTT
-,TRBV2,TRBJ2-7,-,CASSDWTYEQYF,TGTGCCAGCAGTGACTGGACCTACGAGCAGTACTTC